Listed below are T cell receptor beta chains from one sample, sequenced in a study of a mutant IDH1 vaccine in newly diagnosed glioma. Antigen specificity for these receptors is unknown. Assay used: immunoSEQ multiplex PCR; TCRdb lists only in-frame clones, some missing. The table includes 25,000 to 30,000 clones, about three quarters detected once. The material was PBMCs, obtained from a glioma patient whose treatment included an IDH1 peptide vaccine. The receptors come from a man in his forties or fifties with glioma. The CDR3 runs from the conserved cysteine through the conserved F or W. D genes are given only for firm matches. Clone size is shown for a subset of rows, as once, few, many or a class of expanded clone.

TRBJ2-5 | TRBV7-7 | 15 | . | TRBD1 | CASSSGTGTQETQYF | TGTGCCAGCAGCTCAGGGACAGGGACTCAAGAGACCCAGTACTTC
TRBJ1-1 | TRBV5-1 | 16 | . | TRBD1 | CASSLGQGVGNTEAFF | TGCGCCAGCAGCTTAGGACAGGGGGTCGGGAACACTGAAGCTTTCTTT
TRBJ1-2 | TRBV6-5 | 14 | . | . | CASTKGRGDHGYTF | TGTGCCAGCACCAAGGGACGGGGAGACCATGGCTACACCTTC
TRBJ1-5 | TRBV6-5 | 15 | . | TRBD1 | CASSGTGGRNQPQHF | TGTGCCAGCAGCGGAACAGGGGGCCGCAATCAGCCCCAGCATTTT
TRBJ1-1 | TRBV7-8 | 14 | . | . | CASTSLTREAEAFF | TGTGCCAGCACCTCTTTGACTCGGGAAGCTGAAGCTTTCTTT
TRBJ2-3 | TRBV6-5 | 14 | . | . | CASRDTGNTDTQYF | TGTGCCAGCAGAGACACGGGGAACACAGATACGCAGTATTTT
TRBJ2-1 | TRBV9 | 13 | few | TRBD1 | CASSPDRDNEQFF | TGTGCCAGCAGTCCAGACAGGGACAATGAGCAGTTCTTC
TRBJ1-2 | TRBV6-1 | 14 | . | . | CASSNGDNSCGYTF | TGTGCCAGCAGTAACGGGGACAACTCTTGTGGCTACACCTTC
TRBJ1-6 | TRBV25-1 | 15 | . | TRBD1 | CASRGERGTGSPLHF | TGTGCCAGCAGGGGGGAGAGGGGGACAGGTTCACCCCTCCACTTT
TRBJ1-2 | TRBV6-4 | 13 | once | . | CASSESENYGYTF | TGTGCCAGCAGTGAGTCGGAAAACTATGGCTACACCTTC
TRBJ1-2 | TRBV15 | 11 | . | . | CATSPGYGYTF | TGTGCCACCAGCCCCGGTTATGGCTACACCTTC
TRBJ1-1 | TRBV6-1 | 13 | . | . | CASSGPLNTEAFF | TGTGCCAGCAGTGGACCACTCAACACTGAAGCTTTCTTT
TRBJ2-7 | TRBV19 | 18 | . | . | CASSSGKGGVGRTYEQYF | TGTGCCAGTAGTTCCGGCAAAGGGGGTGTAGGCAGAACCTACGAGCAGTACTTC
TRBJ2-5 | TRBV18 | 15 | once | TRBD1 | CASSPPGGGRETQYF | TGTGCCAGCTCACCACCAGGGGGCGGTCGAGAGACCCAGTACTTC
TRBJ2-1 | TRBV11-3 | 16 | . | . | CASSPLTGLDSDEQFF | TGTGCCAGCAGCCCGTTAACAGGGTTGGATTCTGATGAGCAGTTCTTC
TRBJ2-5 | TRBV28 | 14 | . | TRBD1 | CASSLIQGANEQYF | TGTGCCAGCAGTTTAATCCAGGGGGCGAATGAGCAGTACTTC